This T cell receptor beta chain was sequenced during a study of cytomegalovirus exposure and HLA in healthy donors. The PCR was carried out with 60 Vbeta primers and 13 Jbeta primers. Only in-frame clones appear in the TCRdb table, and some are missing; sequencing was by immunoSEQ multiplex PCR. The top ten clones hold roughly 2% of a sample with around 150,000 clones, roughly 80% of them seen once. J was trimmed by 3 bases and V by 8 bases; bases with no gene match: 1. The CDR3 covers 13 residues. Per the germline V gene, CDR1 is MNHNS and CDR2 is SASEGT. This clonotype was sampled from a female donor in good health and CMV-seronegative. The genes are TRBV6-1 and TRBJ2-7, with TRBD2 matching over 13 bases. Sequencing input: PBMCs. The CDR3 sequence is CASRTSGSYEQYF. For the CDR3, the DNA is TGTGCCAGCCGGACTAGCGGGAGCTACGAGCAGTACTTC.